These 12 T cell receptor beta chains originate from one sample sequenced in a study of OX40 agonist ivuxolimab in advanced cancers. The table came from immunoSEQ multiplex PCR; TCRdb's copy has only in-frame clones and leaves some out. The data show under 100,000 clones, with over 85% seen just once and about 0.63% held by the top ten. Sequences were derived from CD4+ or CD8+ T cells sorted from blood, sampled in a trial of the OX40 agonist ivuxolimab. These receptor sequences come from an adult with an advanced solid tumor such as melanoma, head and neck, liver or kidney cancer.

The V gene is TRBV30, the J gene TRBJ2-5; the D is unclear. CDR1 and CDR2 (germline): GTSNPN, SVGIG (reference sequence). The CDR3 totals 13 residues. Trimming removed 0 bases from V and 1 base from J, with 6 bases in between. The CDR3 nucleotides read TGTGCCTGGAGTGTGAGTTCCCAAGAGACCCAGTACTTC. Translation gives CAWSVSSQETQYF.

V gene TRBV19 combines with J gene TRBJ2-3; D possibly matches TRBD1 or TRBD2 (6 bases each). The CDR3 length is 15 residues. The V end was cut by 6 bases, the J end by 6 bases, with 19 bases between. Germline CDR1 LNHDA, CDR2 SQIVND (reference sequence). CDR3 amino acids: CASRPGANLPDTQYF. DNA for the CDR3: TGTGCCAGTAGGCCGGGGGCGAATCTCCCGGATACGCAGTATTTT.

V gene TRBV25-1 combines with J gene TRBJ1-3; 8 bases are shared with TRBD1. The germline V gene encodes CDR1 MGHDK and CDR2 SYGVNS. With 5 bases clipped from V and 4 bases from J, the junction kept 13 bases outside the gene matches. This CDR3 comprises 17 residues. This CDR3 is CASSTSSGGAGGNTIYF. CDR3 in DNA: TGTGCCAGCAGTACATCCTCAGGGGGCGCGGGAGGAAACACCATATATTTT.

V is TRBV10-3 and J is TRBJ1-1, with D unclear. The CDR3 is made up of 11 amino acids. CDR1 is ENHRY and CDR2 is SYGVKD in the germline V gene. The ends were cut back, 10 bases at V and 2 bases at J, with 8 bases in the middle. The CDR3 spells CATSSNTEAFF. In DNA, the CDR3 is TGTGCCACGAGTAGCAACACTGAAGCTTTCTTT.

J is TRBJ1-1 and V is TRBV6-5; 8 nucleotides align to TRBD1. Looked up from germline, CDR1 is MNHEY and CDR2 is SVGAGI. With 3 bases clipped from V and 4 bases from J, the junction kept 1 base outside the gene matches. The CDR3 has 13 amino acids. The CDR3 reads CASSYTGGTEAFF. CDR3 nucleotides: TGTGCCAGCAGTTATACAGGGGGCACTGAAGCTTTCTTT.

The CDR3 DNA reads as TGTGCCAGCAGCCAAGGGGGGACAGGCGGAGACACCATATATTTT. It specifies CASSQGGTGGDTIYF. The rearrangement uses TRBV14 and TRBJ1-3; 8 bases fit TRBD1. Germline CDR1 reads SGHDN; CDR2 reads FVKESK. CDR3 length: 15 amino acids. Trimming took 1 base from V and 8 from J; bases not matched to a gene: 7.

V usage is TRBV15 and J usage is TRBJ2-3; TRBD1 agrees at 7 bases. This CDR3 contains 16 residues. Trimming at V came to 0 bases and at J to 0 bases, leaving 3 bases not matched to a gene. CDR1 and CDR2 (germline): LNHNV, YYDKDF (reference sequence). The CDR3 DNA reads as TGTGCCACCAGCAGAGATCGGGGACAGAGCACAGATACGCAGTATTTT. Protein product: CATSRDRGQSTDTQYF.

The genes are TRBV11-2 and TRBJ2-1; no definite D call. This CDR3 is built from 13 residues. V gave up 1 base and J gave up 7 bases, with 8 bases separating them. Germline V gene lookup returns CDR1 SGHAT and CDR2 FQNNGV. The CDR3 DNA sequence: TGTGCCAGCAGCTTAGCCTCGAGGAATGAGCAGTTCTTC. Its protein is CASSLASRNEQFF.

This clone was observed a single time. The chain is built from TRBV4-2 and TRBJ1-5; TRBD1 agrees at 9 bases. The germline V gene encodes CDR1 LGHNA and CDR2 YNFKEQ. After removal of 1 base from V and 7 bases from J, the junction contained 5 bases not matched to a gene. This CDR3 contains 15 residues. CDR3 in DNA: TGTGCCAGCAGCCAAGTCGACAGGGGGGACCAGCCCCAGCATTTT. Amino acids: CASSQVDRGDQPQHF.

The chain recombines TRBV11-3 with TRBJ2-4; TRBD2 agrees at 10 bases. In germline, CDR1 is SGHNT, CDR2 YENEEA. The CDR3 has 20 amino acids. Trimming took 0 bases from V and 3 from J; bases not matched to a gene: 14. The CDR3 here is CASSLESPGSGRRVKNIQYF. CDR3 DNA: TGTGCCAGCAGCTTAGAGTCGCCGGGTAGCGGGAGGAGGGTCAAAAACATTCAGTACTTC.

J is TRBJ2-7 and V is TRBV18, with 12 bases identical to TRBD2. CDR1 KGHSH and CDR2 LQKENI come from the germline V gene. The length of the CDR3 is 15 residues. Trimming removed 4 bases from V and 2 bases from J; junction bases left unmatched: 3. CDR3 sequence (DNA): TGTGCCAGCTCACGTTCTAGCGGGGGGGCCTACGAGCAGTACTTC. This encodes CASSRSSGGAYEQYF.

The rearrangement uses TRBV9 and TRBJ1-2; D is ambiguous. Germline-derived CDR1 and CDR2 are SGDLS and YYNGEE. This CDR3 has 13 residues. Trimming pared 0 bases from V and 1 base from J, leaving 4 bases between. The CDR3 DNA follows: TGTGCCAGCAGCGTAGCCCTTAACTATGGCTACACCTTC. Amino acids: CASSVALNYGYTF. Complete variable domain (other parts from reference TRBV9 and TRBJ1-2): DSGVTQTPKHLITATGQRVTLRCSPRSGDLSVYWYQQSLDQGLQFLIQYYNGEERAKGNILERFSAQQFPDLHSELNLSSLELGDSALYFCASSVALNYGYTFGSGTRLTVV.